These 31 T cell receptor beta chains were sequenced from one sample in a study of blood T cell repertoires in COVID-19 (dated by TCRdb to about 2020). The library was generated by the immunoSEQ multiplex PCR assay. TCRdb mirrors the immuneACCESS table, restricted to in-frame sequences. Some clones are absent from its copies; in checked studies, under half trace to an unresolved V gene, and the reason for the others is unknown. Across this sample there are roughly 250,000 clones, with 88% seen only once. Roughly 4% of the sample lies in the top ten. Sequencing used peripheral blood. Receptor source: a man aged 55 to 69 who had recovered from COVID-19.

The CDR3, as DNA: TGTGCCTGGAGTGTACTCGGAGATAGCAATCAGCCCCAGCATTTT. Its translation: CAWSVLGDSNQPQHF. The chain is built from TRBV30 and TRBJ1-5; D remains ambiguous. The length of the CDR3 is 15 residues. Germline CDR1 reads GTSNPN; CDR2 reads SVGIG (reference sequence). V was pared by 0 bases and J by 0 bases, with 9 bases between.

The chain combines TRBV14 with TRBJ2-3; tentative D call: TRBD2 (6 bases). V lost 4 bases to trimming and J lost 2 bases, with 13 bases between them. Per the germline V gene, CDR1 is SGHDN and CDR2 is FVKESK. This CDR3 is 15 amino acids long. CDR3 sequence (DNA): TGTGCCAGCAGCCCGACGCGGGGATACACAGATACGCAGTATTTT. This translates into CASSPTRGYTDTQYF. The whole variable domain, filled in from reference TRBV14 and TRBJ2-3, reads EAGVTQFPSHSVIEKGQTVTLRCDPISGHDNLYWYRRVMGKEIKFLLHFVKESKQDESGMPNNRFLAERTGGTYSTLKVQPAELEDSGVYFCASSPTRGYTDTQYFGPGTRLTVL.

The chain couples TRBV7-9 to TRBJ2-7; D gene ambiguous. Germline loops: CDR1 SEHNR, CDR2 FQNEAQ (reference sequence). The V gene lost 5 bases and the J gene lost 5 bases, with 16 bases spanning the gap. The CDR3 is 14 amino acids. Here the CDR3 reads CASSPGLPMNEQYF. CDR3 in DNA: TGTGCCAGCAGCCCAGGCTTACCCATGAACGAGCAGTACTTC.

The chain carries TRBV12-5 and TRBJ2-7; 9 bases agree with TRBD1. Germline CDR1 reads LGHNT; CDR2 reads FRNRAP. V dropped 6 bases and J dropped 5; count of bases not matched to a gene: 5. The CDR3 totals 13 residues. The CDR3 loop reads CASGNRDRDEQYF. CDR3 sequence (DNA): TGTGCTAGTGGGAACCGGGACAGGGACGAGCAGTACTTC.

The V gene is TRBV2, the J gene TRBJ1-1; a weak D match, TRBD1 (6 bases). The CDR3 has 17 residues. Germline V CDR1 and CDR2: SNHLY, FYNNEI. V shed 9 bases and J shed 3 bases, with 26 bases lying between them. In nucleotides, the CDR3 is TGTGCCAGGGAACTTCAGAGCGGGAGGGAGGGGGACACTGAAGCTTTCTTT. This codes for CARELQSGREGDTEAFF.

This chain joins TRBV2 and TRBJ1-1, with 10 bases that match TRBD1. In germline, CDR1 is SNHLY, CDR2 FYNNEI. The CDR3 has 14 residues. V lost 8 bases, J lost 4 bases, and 7 bases stayed unmatched. CDR3 DNA sequence: TGTGCCAGCTGGCGACAGGGGGCGAGCACTGAAGCTTTCTTT. This gives the protein CASWRQGASTEAFF.

This clone was found many times. V gene TRBV6-4 combines with J gene TRBJ2-3; TRBD2 matches 9 bases. V lost 0 bases to trimming and J lost 4 bases; unmatched junction nucleotides: 2. Germline CDR1 MRHNA, CDR2 SNTAGT. This CDR3 is 15 amino acids long. CDR3 residues: CASSDSGGGADTQYF. The CDR3 DNA is TGTGCCAGCAGTGACTCGGGCGGGGGGGCAGATACGCAGTATTTT.

This clone was recorded a few times. The V call is TRBV6-5, the J call TRBJ1-6, with 7 nucleotides matching TRBD1. The CDR3 contains 13 residues. From germline, CDR1 is MNHEY and CDR2 SVGAGI. The J segment lost 6 bases and the V segment lost 6 bases, leaving 2 bases of the junction unmatched. The CDR3 spells CASSRDSNSPLHF. CDR3 coding DNA: TGTGCCAGCAGCCGGGACAGTAATTCACCCCTCCACTTT.

This clone was seen only once. This sequence joins TRBV19 and TRBJ2-7; D perhaps matches TRBD1 (5 bases). Germline CDR1 and CDR2: LNHDA and SQIVND (reference sequence). V shed 1 base and J shed 4 bases, with 8 bases lying between them. The CDR3 length is 13 residues. CDR3 sequence (DNA): TGTGCCAGTAGTATAGGGACATCTTACGAGCAGTACTTC. This encodes CASSIGTSYEQYF.

This rearrangement joins TRBV6-5 to TRBJ2-5; 7 bases match TRBD2. CDR1 is MNHEY, CDR2 SVGAGI, per germline. J lost 7 bases, V lost 2 bases, and 4 bases had no gene match. The CDR3 length is 13 residues. The CDR3 region has the DNA TGTGCCAGCAGTTACATGCCGGGAGGGACCCAGTACTTC. This translates into CASSYMPGGTQYF.

The chain recombines TRBV4-1 with TRBJ2-3; the match to TRBD1 covers 7 bases. V lost 3 bases, J lost 0 bases, and 0 bases stayed unmatched. CDR3 length equals 14 residues. Per germline, CDR1 MGHRA and CDR2 YSYEKL. CDR3 protein: CASSQTGSTDTQYF. CDR3 nucleotide sequence: TGCGCCAGCAGCCAGACAGGGAGCACAGATACGCAGTATTTT.

The chain links TRBV21-1 to TRBJ1-5; no check of the table's D call, TRBD1, against the DNA was made. TRBV21-1 is designated a pseudogene. This CDR3 spans 15 amino acids. CDR3 sequence: CASKIGRGDIQPQHF. In DNA, the CDR3 is TGTGCCAGCAAAATTGGCAGGGGCGATATTCAGCCCCAGCATTTT.

The chain uses TRBV15 and TRBJ1-4; a possible D gene is TRBD1 (6 bases). The V end lost 1 base, the J end lost 6 bases, and 9 bases lay between the germline ends. The CDR3 contains 14 residues. Germline V gene lookup returns CDR1 LNHNV and CDR2 YYDKDF (reference sequence). The CDR3 loop reads CATSRGRGDEKLFF. The CDR3 DNA sequence: TGTGCCACCAGCAGAGGCAGGGGCGATGAAAAACTGTTTTTT.

This chain uses TRBV5-1 with TRBJ1-1; TRBD1 matches at 7 bases. The V and J ends lost 0 bases and 3 bases, in that order; junction bases with no gene match: 5. The CDR3 loop spans 15 amino acids. The germline CDR1 and CDR2 sequences are SGHRS and YFSETQ. The CDR3: CASSLEGARDTEAFF. Here the CDR3 DNA reads TGCGCCAGCAGCTTGGAGGGGGCCCGGGACACTGAAGCTTTCTTT.

The chain joins TRBV19 to TRBJ1-4, with D uncertain. Trimming cost V 3 bases and J 11 bases, with 10 bases left between them. This CDR3 has 12 residues. The V gene's germline CDR1 is LNHDA and CDR2 SQIVND (reference sequence). CDR3 DNA: TGTGCCAGTAGTATCAAATTCGGGAAACTGTTTTTT. Protein: CASSIKFGKLFF.

V gene TRBV5-1 combines with J gene TRBJ2-5; 7 nucleotides align to TRBD2. J gave up 2 bases and V 5 bases, and 6 bases lay outside the gene matches. Germline-derived CDR1 and CDR2 are SGHRS and YFSETQ. This CDR3 contains 14 residues. CDR3 in amino acids: CASSLREAQETQYF. CDR3 nucleotide sequence: TGCGCCAGCAGTCTCCGGGAGGCTCAAGAGACCCAGTACTTC.

The chain has TRBV5-1 and TRBJ2-2; D call uncertain. The V end lost 1 base, the J end lost 4 bases, and 8 bases lay between the germline ends. This CDR3 is built from 14 residues. Per germline, CDR1 SGHRS and CDR2 YFSETQ. In DNA, the CDR3 is TGCGCCAGCAGCTTGCAGGATTTCACCGGGGAGCTGTTTTTT. Translation gives CASSLQDFTGELFF.

The chain joins TRBV5-1 to TRBJ1-2; D is ambiguous. Germline values: CDR1 SGHRS, CDR2 YFSETQ. V lost 7 bases, J lost 6 bases, and 19 bases lay in between. The CDR3 is 14 amino acids. This CDR3 is CASRATPAVNGYTF. The CDR3 bases are TGCGCCAGCCGTGCTACTCCCGCGGTGAATGGCTACACCTTC.

This chain uses TRBV9 with TRBJ2-3; D call uncertain. The germline V gene encodes CDR1 SGDLS and CDR2 YYNGEE. V was clipped by 4 bases and J by 5 bases, with 20 bases between them. CDR3 length: 16 residues. In DNA form, the CDR3 reads TGTGCCAGCAGCCCTCGTATGTCCCGCCCGGGAGATACGCAGTATTTT. Its protein product is CASSPRMSRPGDTQYF.

The chain carries TRBV6-6 and TRBJ1-1, with 7 bases fitting TRBD1. With 2 bases clipped from V and 5 bases from J, the junction kept 11 bases outside the gene matches. The CDR3 is made up of 16 amino acids. In germline, CDR1 is MNHNY, CDR2 SVGAGI (reference sequence). CDR3 nucleotides: TGTGCCAGCAGTTACGGCACAGGGGCTGCAGCTACTGAAGCTTTCTTT. Amino acids: CASSYGTGAAATEAFF.

This chain uses TRBV7-2 with TRBJ2-1, with 7 bases lining up with TRBD2. Germline CDR1 and CDR2: SGHTA and FQGNSA. The trim removed 8 bases at V and 6 bases at J, leaving 10 bases unmatched. The CDR3 contains 14 residues. CDR3 loop: CASSIAGSLNEQFF. The CDR3 nucleotides are TGTGCCAGCTCCATAGCGGGCAGTCTCAATGAGCAGTTCTTC.

This chain links TRBV6-5 with TRBJ2-1, with TRBD1 identical over 7 bases. CDR3 length: 14 residues. Losses at the gene ends were 6 bases for V and 9 bases for J; bases not matched to a gene: 11. Germline V gene sequence: CDR1 MNHEY, CDR2 SVGAGI. The CDR3 is CASRGTGTESEQFF. CDR3 sequence (DNA): TGTGCCAGCAGAGGTACTGGGACAGAAAGTGAGCAGTTCTTC.

Remarks on this clone: The same CDR3 can be traced to other DNA sequences in this sample. The chain joins TRBV9 to TRBJ1-1; no firm D call. Trimming removed 0 bases from V and 0 bases from J, with 6 bases in between. The germline V gene has CDR1 SGDLS and CDR2 YYNGEE. This CDR3 comprises 14 residues. The CDR3 sequence is CASSVGAMNTEAFF. The CDR3 coding sequence is TGTGCCAGCAGCGTAGGCGCAATGAACACTGAAGCTTTCTTT.

The chain employs TRBV9 and TRBJ2-6; the D gene is possibly TRBD2 (5 bases). CDR1 is SGDLS, CDR2 YYNGEE, per germline. The ends were cut back, 3 bases at V and 3 bases at J, with 13 bases in the middle. This CDR3 contains 16 residues. DNA of the CDR3: TGTGCCAGCAGCGCACAAGGTGCGGGTGGGGCCAACGTCCTGACTTTC. Protein product: CASSAQGAGGANVLTF.

The V gene is TRBV6-1, the J gene TRBJ1-2; 7 bases are shared with TRBD1. Losses at the gene ends were 0 bases for V and 2 bases for J; bases not matched to a gene: 6. CDR3 length equals 16 residues. Germline assignment: CDR1 MNHNS and CDR2 SASEGT. This CDR3 is CASSEAFQGGNYGYTF. The CDR3 DNA reads as TGTGCCAGCAGTGAAGCTTTTCAGGGGGGAAACTATGGCTACACCTTC.

This chain joins TRBV2 and TRBJ1-2; 7 bases agree with TRBD1. Trimming at V came to 6 bases and at J to 12 bases, leaving 13 bases not matched to a gene. Germline-derived CDR1 and CDR2 are SNHLY and FYNNEI. The CDR3 runs 13 residues. CDR3 protein: CASSNDRDDNDTF. CDR3 DNA: TGTGCCAGCAGCAACGACAGGGACGATAACGACACCTTC. The whole variable domain, remainder taken from reference TRBV2 and TRBJ1-2, is EPEVTQTPSHQVTQMGQEVILRCVPISNHLYFYWYRQILGQKVEFLVSFYNNEISEKSEIFDDQFSVERPDGSNFTLKIRSTKLEDSAMYFCASSNDRDDNDTFGSGTRLTVV.

The chain recombines TRBV5-1 with TRBJ2-3; possible D gene TRBD2, 5 bases. CDR1 is SGHRS, CDR2 YFSETQ, per germline. Between the trimmed V and J ends, which lost 2 bases and 2 bases, there was a span of 18 bases. The CDR3 contains 17 residues. For the CDR3, the DNA is TGCGCCAGCAGCTTAACAAGTTCCGCTGGACTCACAGATACGCAGTATTTT. This gives the protein CASSLTSSAGLTDTQYF. Variable domain in full (rest from reference TRBV5-1 and TRBJ2-3): KAGVTQTPRYLIKTRGQQVTLSCSPISGHRSVSWYQQTPGQGLQFLFEYFSETQRNKGNFPGRFSGRQFSNSRSEMNVSTLELGDSALYLCASSLTSSAGLTDTQYFGPGTRLTVL.

This clone was counted only a few times. The chain employs TRBV5-1 and TRBJ2-7; tentatively, D is TRBD1 (6 bases). Per the germline V gene, CDR1 is SGHRS and CDR2 is YFSETQ. The germline V and J ends were trimmed by 4 bases and 2 bases, with 13 bases remaining between them. The CDR3 length is 14 residues. The CDR3 sequence: CASSPWTEAYEQYF. CDR3 coding DNA: TGCGCCAGCAGCCCTTGGACAGAAGCCTACGAGCAGTACTTC. The variable domain in full, with the rest retrieved from reference TRBV5-1 and TRBJ2-7, is KAGVTQTPRYLIKTRGQQVTLSCSPISGHRSVSWYQQTPGQGLQFLFEYFSETQRNKGNFPGRFSGRQFSNSRSEMNVSTLELGDSALYLCASSPWTEAYEQYFGPGTRLTVT.

The genes are TRBV9 and TRBJ2-2; no firm D call. In germline, CDR1 is SGDLS, CDR2 YYNGEE. V was clipped by 0 bases and J by 4 bases, with 10 bases between them. The CDR3 extends over 15 amino acids. The CDR3 nucleotides are TGTGCCAGCAGCGTAGCTACAGAGCTCACCGGGGAGCTGTTTTTT. Translating gives CASSVATELTGELFF.

The chain links TRBV7-6 to TRBJ2-6; D unclear. The germline V gene has CDR1 SGHVS and CDR2 FNYEAQ. V was shortened by 5 bases and J by 2 bases, with 22 bases between the two germline ends. CDR3 length: 19 residues. CDR3 sequence: CASSVEAPRLAAGANVLTF. The CDR3 coding sequence is TGTGCCAGCAGCGTAGAGGCTCCGCGACTGGCTGCTGGGGCCAACGTCCTGACTTTC.

The chain combines TRBV12-5 with TRBJ1-3, with D unclear. The germline CDR1 and CDR2 sequences are LGHNT and FRNRAP. This CDR3 region has 12 residues. V was shortened by 1 base and J by 4 bases, with 2 bases between the two germline ends. DNA for the CDR3: TGTGCTAGTGGTTTGGCGGGAAACACCATATATTTT. This gives the protein CASGLAGNTIYF.